A single TCR beta chain is shown here with its context. There is no known antigen for this receptor. There are no base qualities to consult, and no much larger clone falls within one base. RNA was extracted using the RNeasy kit, and roughly 0.45 to 1 ug of the RNA was reverse transcribed with random hexamers. The immunoSEQ multiplex PCR assay, covering 54 Vbeta and 13 Jbeta segments, was used to amplify TCR beta CDR3 regions. PCR amplification bias was corrected using a synthetic template baseline for primer optimization and computational correction. In the authors' own workflow: Reads were annotated to V, D and J genes according to IMGT and were analyzed with immunoSEQ Analyzer, with only productive sequences retained. To calculate clonality, Shannon entropy was normalized by log2 of the number of productive unique sequences and then subtracted from one. Public and private clones were assessed among the 100 most prevalent clones of each patient and control. Clones were defined as Susac-specific if absent from the healthy and MS cohorts, from more than 900 published viral clones and from other ImmuneACCESS disease sequences. TCRdb handled the public reads itself, with Q25 trimming in fastp and clone calling in MiXCR, and kept productive beta chains. Rows are combined by CDR3 protein, so each entry shows the most common genes and DNA. These V and J calls originate from TCRdb's pipeline instead of the authors' own analysis. Counted in this sample were 190,000 or so distinct CDR3 sequences; about 95% of them appeared once. Under 0.095% of the sample is in the top ten clones.

Peripheral blood CD8+ and CD4+ T cells from healthy donors, Susac syndrome patients and multiple sclerosis patients were profiled by high-throughput TCR beta sequencing. Multiple sclerosis controls were treatment-naive patients with stable or active relapsing-remitting disease fulfilling revised McDonald criteria. CD8+ TEMRA cells were enriched by FACS, while bulk CD8+ and CD4+ T cells were purified by magnetic negative isolation. Blood was collected in EDTA tubes and processed within 24 hours, with PBMCs isolated through density gradient centrifugation. PBMCs intended for TCR sequencing were cryopreserved in liquid nitrogen and were subsequently thawed in a 37 degrees C water bath. Purity of sorted or isolated CD4+, CD8+ and CD8+ TEMRA cells was at least 90%. This entry belongs to a study of CD8 T cells in Susac syndrome (dated 2019 in TCRdb). Regarding the complete study: Repertoire sequencing was used to test whether CD8+ T cell activation and differentiation in Susac syndrome was antigen driven. Paper-wide results and their limitations: The TCR sequencing and HLA analysis was acknowledged to have included a relatively small number of individuals.

A distance of 16 bases separates the germline ends of V and J, which lose 3 bases and 8 bases respectively. Its CDR3 holds 13 amino acids, cysteine through phenylalanine. Only the CDR3 DNA stays, 39 bases, in frame from base 1. From a lookup of the germline V gene (reference sequence), CDR1 and CDR2 are DFQATT and SNEGSKA. This receptor was taken from a human donor with multiple sclerosis. Sequencing was carried out using CD4+ T cells from PBMCs. The sequence joins TRBV20-1 to TRBJ1-2; the D gene is possibly TRBD1, with 6 bases matching. At the DNA level, the sequence is TGCAGTGCTAGCGGAGGGGGGGCGTACGGCTACACCTTC. This sequence encodes CSASGGGAYGYTF.